These 13 T cell receptor beta chains came from one sample sequenced in a study of control samples from healthy donors and cancer patients. Produced via immunoSEQ multiplex PCR; TCRdb's table is partial and in-frame only. Of around 120,000 clones in the sample, just over 90% are singletons; the top ten hold approximately 8%. Input material: blood. These receptors were obtained from a woman aged 18 to 35 in good health.

This clone occurred once. The J gene is TRBJ2-4, the V gene TRBV30; D might be TRBD2 (6 bases). Germline CDR1 GTSNPN, CDR2 SVGIG (reference sequence). The CDR3 has 14 residues. V gave up 2 bases and J gave up 3 bases, with 11 bases separating them. The DNA of the CDR3 is TGTGCCTGGAGTTGGAGGGTGGACAAAAACATTCAGTACTTC. Translation: CAWSWRVDKNIQYF.

Remarks on this clone: The DNA is omitted, as the CDR3 cannot be located on it reliably, and the CDR3 follows TCRdb's listing. J is TRBJ2-4 and V is TRBV21-1; the table's D call, TRBD1, was not checked against the DNA. TRBV21-1 is a known pseudogene. The CDR3 is 16 residues long, counting both termini. Here the CDR3 reads CASSKVAPGSRDIQYF.

The table lists this clone with a count of one. The CDR3 nucleotides read TGTGCCAGTAGTCCAACCAGCTCCTACGAGCAGTACTTC. This encodes CASSPTSSYEQYF. The rearrangement joins TRBV19 to TRBJ2-7; no firm D call. This CDR3 contains 13 residues. Germline V gives CDR1 LNHDA, CDR2 SQIVND (reference sequence). Trimming pared 5 bases from V and 0 bases from J, leaving 8 bases between.

J is TRBJ1-2 and V is TRBV5-4; no clear D. CDR1 SGHNT and CDR2 YYREEE come from the germline V gene (reference sequence). This CDR3 has 15 amino acids. V gave up 0 bases and J gave up 2 bases, with 11 bases separating them. The CDR3 DNA is TGTGCCAGCAGCTTGGTTCGGGGAGGAAACTATGGCTACACCTTC. This encodes CASSLVRGGNYGYTF.

In its sample, this clone was seen many times. Other DNA sequences in the sample encode the same CDR3. The chain combines TRBV15 with TRBJ2-3; D remains unclear. CDR1 and CDR2 (germline): LNHNV, YYDKDF (reference sequence). The V gene lost 1 base and the J gene lost 2 bases, with 4 bases spanning the gap. CDR3 length equals 13 residues. CDR3 in amino acids: CATSRASTDTQYF. DNA for the CDR3: TGTGCCACCAGCAGAGCCTCCACAGATACGCAGTATTTT.

The chain couples TRBV4-3 to TRBJ1-1; 8 bases match TRBD1. The CDR3 runs 17 residues. The J segment lost 0 bases and the V segment lost 4 bases, leaving 10 bases of the junction unmatched. Germline loops: CDR1 LGHNA, CDR2 YSLEER. The chain's CDR3 is CASSLGPGQALNTEAFF. For the CDR3, the DNA is TGCGCCAGCAGCCTGGGACCGGGACAGGCGTTGAACACTGAAGCTTTCTTT.

The chain joins TRBV24-1 to TRBJ1-1; weak D call: TRBD1 (6 bases). V dropped 5 bases and J dropped 4 bases, with 16 bases sitting between them. Germline-derived CDR1 and CDR2 are KGHDR and SFDVKD. This CDR3 contains 15 residues. CDR3 protein: CATSALGGAGTEAFF. The CDR3, as DNA: TGTGCCACCAGTGCCTTGGGGGGCGCCGGCACTGAAGCTTTCTTT.

J is TRBJ2-4 and V is TRBV21-1; the table assigns TRBD2, which was not confirmed against the DNA. TRBV21-1 is designated a pseudogene. This CDR3 comprises 12 residues. The chain's CDR3 is CASSVKRYIQYF. The DNA of the CDR3 is TGTGCCAGCAGCGTAAAGAGGTACATTCAGTACTTC.

The chain employs TRBV7-3 and TRBJ2-7; D possibly matches TRBD1 or TRBD2 (6 bases each). CDR3 length: 13 residues. CDR1 is SGHTA, CDR2 FQGTGA, per germline. Trimming pared 3 bases from V and 5 bases from J, leaving 11 bases between. The CDR3 DNA sequence: TGTGCCAGCAGCTTTCACAGGGAGGACGAGCAGTACTTC. It encodes CASSFHREDEQYF.

The chain is built from TRBV7-2 and TRBJ2-3; D possibly corresponds to TRBD2 (5 bases). Looked up from germline, CDR1 is SGHTA and CDR2 is FQGNSA. This CDR3 contains 15 residues. V dropped 1 base and J dropped 1 base, with 9 bases sitting between them. DNA for the CDR3: TGTGCCAGCAGCTTAGGGGGAGTCCGCACAGATACGCAGTATTTT. Amino acids: CASSLGGVRTDTQYF.

The chain is built from TRBV6-4 and TRBJ1-1; a possible D gene is TRBD1 (6 bases). Germline V CDR1 and CDR2: MRHNA, SNTAGT. The CDR3 length is 13 residues. Trimming stripped 5 bases from V and 4 bases from J, with 11 bases between. The CDR3 reads CASSFEGGTEAFF. The DNA of the CDR3 is TGTGCCAGCAGTTTTGAGGGGGGCACTGAAGCTTTCTTT.

This clone appeared once. The chain joins TRBV7-9 to TRBJ1-3; D not certain. The CDR3 length is 16 residues. CDR1 is SEHNR and CDR2 is FQNEAQ in the germline V gene (reference sequence). Deletions cut 4 bases from V and 4 bases from J, with 17 bases between. The CDR3 sequence is CASSYPPGRFGNTIYF. Here the CDR3 DNA reads TGTGCCAGCAGCTACCCCCCCGGGAGATTCGGAAACACCATATATTTT.

This clone was counted between two and nine times. The CDR3 protein is CASSLDERGRADTQYF. The CDR3 nucleotides read TGCGCCAGCAGCTTAGACGAGCGGGGTCGGGCGGATACGCAGTATTTT. The V call is TRBV5-1, the J call TRBJ2-3; 7 positions match TRBD2. The V and J ends lost 2 bases and 6 bases, in that order; junction bases with no gene match: 12. Germline CDR1 and CDR2: SGHRS and YFSETQ. This CDR3 is built from 16 residues.